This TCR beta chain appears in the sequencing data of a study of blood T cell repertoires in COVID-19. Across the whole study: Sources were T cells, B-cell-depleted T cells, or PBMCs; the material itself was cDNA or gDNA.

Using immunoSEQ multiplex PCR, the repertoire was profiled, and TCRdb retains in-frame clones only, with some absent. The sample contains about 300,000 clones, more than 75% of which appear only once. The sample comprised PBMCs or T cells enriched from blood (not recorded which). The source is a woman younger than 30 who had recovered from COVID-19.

CDR3 in DNA: TGTGCCAGCAGTTTATCTCAGGGGGCCTCTGGGGCCAACGTCCTGACTTTC. Translated: CASSLSQGASGANVLTF. V gene TRBV28 combines with J gene TRBJ2-6; TRBD1 aligns across 8 bases. Trimming took 1 base from V and 0 from J; bases not matched to a gene: 2. The CDR3 is made up of 17 amino acids. Germline assignment: CDR1 MDHEN and CDR2 SYDVKM.